This entry lists 2 T cell receptor beta chains sequenced from one sample in a study of T cell responses to AZD1222 COVID-19 vaccine. The assay was immunoSEQ multiplex PCR, and TCRdb's table has in-frame clones only and misses some. Of some 150,000 clones detected, approximately 92% appear once; the ten largest clones hold approximately 5.4%. The sample was peripheral blood, taken on day 0 of AZD1222 vaccination. Every receptor here comes from an adult in good health.

The rearrangement links TRBV18 to TRBJ2-1, with a weak D call TRBD2 (7 bases). With 3 bases removed from V and 4 bases from J, the gap between germline ends came to 16 bases. The CDR3 spans 16 residues. The germline CDR1 and CDR2 sequences are KGHSH and LQKENI. In DNA form, the CDR3 reads TGTGCCAGCTCACCGGGGACGGGGGGCAGTTACAATGAGCAGTTCTTC. This gives the protein CASSPGTGGSYNEQFF.

V and J are TRBV13 and TRBJ2-3; 14 bases agree with TRBD2. The CDR3 length is 18 residues. The trim removed 6 bases at V and 3 bases at J, leaving 11 bases unmatched. CDR1 and CDR2 (germline): PRHDT, FYEKMQ (reference sequence). In nucleotides, the CDR3 is TGTGCCAGCAGTCATATGACTAGCGGGAGGGCCGGGACAGATACGCAGTATTTT. Protein product: CASSHMTSGRAGTDTQYF.